These T cell receptor beta chains were read from a single sample in a study of cytomegalovirus exposure and HLA in healthy donors. Repertoires were generated with immunoSEQ multiplex PCR, while TCRdb's copy carries only in-frame clones and drops some. Of about 120,000 clones listed, under 85% were seen once; the top ten hold 4.5% to 6%. Sequenced: PBMCs. The source is a man younger than 35 in good health and CMV-seropositive. Each CDR3 is given with its conserved first and last residue. The D gene is left open where the match is weak. Clone size, where shown, is once, few, many, or a class for clones that have expanded.

V gene	J gene	D gene	clone size	CDR3 length	CDR3 DNA	CDR3 protein
TRBV28	TRBJ2-5	-	-	12	TGTGCCAGCAGTTCATCTTCTGCAACACAGTACTTC	CASSSSSATQYF
TRBV11-2	TRBJ2-6	-	-	19	TGTGCCAGCAGCTTATCATCTTACGCTAGAAGCTCTGGGGCCAACGGCCTGACTTTC	CASSLSSYARSSGANGLTF
TRBV29-1	TRBJ1-2	TRBD1	-	13	TGCAGCGTGGACCTTACAGGGGTCTATGGCTACACCTTC	CSVDLTGVYGYTF
TRBV5-4	TRBJ2-7	-	-	16	TGTGCCAGCAGCTTCTTCCTATTTGGGAGCGCGTACGAGCAGTACTTC	CASSFFLFGSAYEQYF
TRBV4-1	TRBJ1-5	TRBD1	-	14	TGCGCCAGCAGCGGGACAGGGTACAATCAGCCCCAGCATTTT	CASSGTGYNQPQHF
TRBV18	TRBJ2-1	TRBD1	-	15	TGTGCCAGCTCACCACCGGACAGGGATCTCAATGAGCAGTTCTTC	CASSPPDRDLNEQFF
TRBV4-2	TRBJ1-3	-	-	19	TGTGCCAGCAGCCTACGCCCAGCGCCCAATTCTCATTCTGGAAACACCATATATTTT	CASSLRPAPNSHSGNTIYF
TRBV19	TRBJ1-1	TRBD1	-	18	TGTGCCAGTAGTACCTGGGGACCTTCCGACAGGGTGGAAACTGAAGCTTTCTTT	CASSTWGPSDRVETEAFF
TRBV2	TRBJ2-4	TRBD2	-	14	TGTGCCAGCAGCTCTAGCGGGAGCCAAAACATTCAGTACTTC	CASSSSGSQNIQYF
TRBV29-1	TRBJ1-1	-	once	12	TGCACCCACTTAGACCCCGGGACTGAAGCTTTCTTT	CTHLDPGTEAFF
TRBV5-1	TRBJ1-5	TRBD1	few	15	TGCGCCAGCAGCCCGGGACAGGGGGCTAATCAGCCCCAGCATTTT	CASSPGQGANQPQHF
TRBV28	TRBJ1-2	-	-	15	TGTGCCAGCAGTCCCCGGACCTTGGAGGGCTATGGCTACACCTTC	CASSPRTLEGYGYTF
TRBV7-6	TRBJ2-3	TRBD1	-	17	TGTGCCAGCAGCTGGGGGGAAGGGACAGGGGAAACAGATACGCAGTATTTT	CASSWGEGTGETDTQYF
TRBV11-2	TRBJ1-2	-	few	13	TGTGCCAGCAGCTCAGAATACAGGGAGACCTACACCTTC	CASSSEYRETYTF
TRBV28	TRBJ2-7	-	-	14	TGTGCCAGCACCCCTGGGACTGGCCTCTACGAGCAGTACTTC	CASTPGTGLYEQYF
TRBV30	TRBJ1-5	TRBD1	-	15	TGTGCCTGGGGGACAGGGTTTGGAAGCAATCAGCCCCAGCATTTT	CAWGTGFGSNQPQHF
TRBV2	TRBJ2-2	-	once	13	TGTGCCAGTCGAAGGGGTGTGCCGGGGGAGCTGTTTTTT	CASRRGVPGELFF
TRBV18	TRBJ1-5	-	few	16	TGTGCCAGCTCACCACCGGGACCAGGGTGGGGGCAGGCCCAGCATTTT	CASSPPGPGWGQAQHF
TRBV19	TRBJ1-6	TRBD1	-	17	TGTGCCAGTAGTGCGGTACAGGGGGCTGGAAGTAATTCACCCCTCCACTTT	CASSAVQGAGSNSPLHF
TRBV5-1	TRBJ2-3	TRBD1	-	16	TGCGCCAGCAGCCCGGGACAGGGGCTAAACACAGATACGCAGTATTTT	CASSPGQGLNTDTQYF
TRBV6-6	TRBJ2-7	TRBD1	-	14	TGTGCCAGCAGTGTCACTTCGGGACAGTACGAGCAGTACTTC	CASSVTSGQYEQYF
TRBV5-1	TRBJ2-7	TRBD1	-	14	TGCGCCAGCAGCACCGGGACAGGGGATGGCGAGCAGTACTTC	CASSTGTGDGEQYF